One TCR beta chain is described in this entry. Its antigen is currently unknown. A much bigger clone sits one base away, suggesting this may be a read error. A sample-barcoded 5' primer and a J-beta primer mix were used in a second PCR of roughly 6 to 12 cycles. A single record per CDR3 protein comes from TCRdb applying MiXCR to the 5' RACE reads. The data hold over 700,000 distinct CDR3 sequences, with approximately 53% observed a single time. The data belong to a study of blood T cells in healthy people across ages. For the study at large: In model experiments, template switching was able to capture about one barcoded beta molecule for every two T cells that were present.

This CDR3 is built from 14 residues. General study findings and limits: More naive CD4+ cells and higher diversity were found in long-lived than in aged donors.

The chain joins TRBV12-3 or TRBV12-4 to TRBJ2-7; TRBD2 aligns across 8 bases. The sequenced sample consisted of blood. This clonotype was sampled from a man aged 80 or over in good health. CDR3 protein: CTSRRAGGSYEQYF. The DNA for the CDR3 is TGTACCAGCAGGAGGGCGGGAGGTTCCTACGAGCAGTACTTC.